Listed below are T cell receptor beta chains from one sample, sequenced in a study of a mutant IDH1 vaccine in newly diagnosed glioma. Which antigens these TCRs recognize remains unknown. Method: immunoSEQ multiplex PCR; TCRdb's copy keeps in-frame clones and lacks some. This sample has about 68,000 clones, with about four fifths found just once. The material sequenced was PBMCs, taken from a glioma patient whose treatment included an IDH1 peptide vaccine. Receptors originate from a man aged 18 to 30 with glioma. CDR3s include the opening cysteine and the closing phenylalanine or tryptophan. D genes are given only for firm matches. The size of a clone is reported for some rows only, either as once, few or many, or as a class for expanded clones.

TRBV11-2	.	TRBJ2-7	TRBD2	TGTGCCAGCAGCTTAGGCGGGAGGAGTTTTACCGACGAGCAGTACTTC	CASSLGGRSFTDEQYF
TRBV6-5	.	TRBJ2-1	TRBD2	TGTGCCAGCGGGGTGCGGGAGGGCCATTCGCAGTTCTTC	CASGVREGHSQFF
TRBV6-5	.	TRBJ1-5	.	TGTGCCAGCAGTTACCGGGGCTACAATCAGCCCCAGCATTTT	CASSYRGYNQPQHF
TRBV6-5	.	TRBJ2-7	.	TGTGCCAGCAGTTACGTTGCGACAGCCGTTTTGTACTTC	CASSYVATAVLYF
TRBV18	.	TRBJ2-7	.	TGTGCCAGCTCATCCTCTCCCTCCGTACGGGAGCAGTACTTC	CASSSSPSVREQYF
TRBV5-1	.	TRBJ1-1	.	TGCGCCAGCAGCTTGGCGACAGTTGGCGATGAAGCTTTCTTT	CASSLATVGDEAFF
TRBV18	.	TRBJ1-4	.	TGTGCCAGCTCACCAATAAGGGGGACGGATAATGAAAAACTGTTTTTT	CASSPIRGTDNEKLFF
TRBV7-8	.	TRBJ2-7	.	TGTGCCAGCAGCTCACGACCCGCATACGAGCAGTACTTC	CASSSRPAYEQYF
TRBV5-4	.	TRBJ2-1	TRBD2	TGTGCCAGCAGCTACGAGAGGGCCCTAGCGGCGTACAATGAGCAGTTCTTC	CASSYERALAAYNEQFF
TRBV19	.	TRBJ1-2	.	TGTGCCAGTAGTATAGCAGGGACGGCGGTGGAGGGCTACACCTTC	CASSIAGTAVEGYTF
TRBV19	.	TRBJ2-7	TRBD2	TGTGCCAGTACTCGAAGCGGGGGACTACCTCCCCTCTACGAGCAGTACTTC	CASTRSGGLPPLYEQYF
TRBV4-3	.	TRBJ2-7	TRBD2	TGCGCCAGCAGCCAACTAGCGGGATACTTCTACGAGCAGTACTTC	CASSQLAGYFYEQYF
TRBV29-1	.	TRBJ1-2	.	TGCAGCGTCCGCCGTTCAGGGAGGGATAGAGATGGCTACACCTTC	CSVRRSGRDRDGYTF
TRBV5-4	.	TRBJ1-2	.	TGTGCCAGCAGCTTGGAGGGCAGCTCCCCCGGGGGCTACACCTTC	CASSLEGSSPGGYTF
TRBV7-2	.	TRBJ2-5	TRBD2	TGTGCCAGCAGCCCCCGGGTATTGCGGGGGAACCAAGAGACCCAGTACTTC	CASSPRVLRGNQETQYF
TRBV6-1	.	TRBJ1-1	.	TGTGCCAGTGTACCGGGGGTCGGAATCACTGAAGCTTTCTTT	CASVPGVGITEAFF
TRBV14	.	TRBJ2-7	.	TGTGCCAGCAGCCCGTATCGGACAATGCTGTACTTC	CASSPYRTMLYF
TRBV27	.	TRBJ1-2	.	TGTGCCAGCAGTACCTCGGCCGGGTGGTATGGCTACACCTTC	CASSTSAGWYGYTF
TRBV29-1	.	TRBJ2-3	.	TGCAGCGTTGACAGGCAAACGACAGATACGCAGTATTTT	CSVDRQTTDTQYF
TRBV7-3	.	TRBJ2-2	.	TGTGCCAGCAGTCAGACGACCGGGGAGCTGTTTTTT	CASSQTTGELFF
TRBV4-2	once	TRBJ2-7	.	TGTGCCAGCAGCTATCAGGGGACTGACGAGCAGTACTTC	CASSYQGTDEQYF
TRBV7-9	.	TRBJ2-5	TRBD2	TGTGCCAGCAGGAAACTAGCGGGGCGGCAAGAGACCCAGTACTTC	CASRKLAGRQETQYF
TRBV10-3	.	TRBJ2-1	.	TGTGCCATCAGTGAGCTATCCGGCGGCGGGGGCAGCTCCTACAATGAGCAGTTCTTC	CAISELSGGGGSSYNEQFF
TRBV18	.	TRBJ1-3	TRBD1	TGTGCCAGCTCAAGGACAGGGGCGCCGAGCTCTGGAAACACCATATATTTT	CASSRTGAPSSGNTIYF
TRBV7-2	.	TRBJ1-3	TRBD1	TGTGCCAGCAGCTTAGAGACAGGGAGGGCTGGAAACACCATATATTTT	CASSLETGRAGNTIYF
TRBV30	.	TRBJ1-1	.	TGTGCCTGGAGTACGGTGGGGACTGAAGCTTTCTTT	CAWSTVGTEAFF
TRBV5-1	once	TRBJ2-7	TRBD1	TGCGCCAGCAGCTGGGGGTCGACAGGGCGGATCTACGAGCAGTACTTC	CASSWGSTGRIYEQYF
TRBV6-5	.	TRBJ2-2	TRBD1	TGTGCCAGCAAAGAGGACAGGGCGAACACCGGGGAGCTGTTTTTT	CASKEDRANTGELFF
TRBV4-3	.	TRBJ2-2	TRBD1	TGCGCCAGCAGCCCCGGGACAGGGTTCCCCAACACCGGGGAGCTGTTTTTT	CASSPGTGFPNTGELFF
TRBV15	once	TRBJ2-7	TRBD1	TGTGCCACCAGCAGGGGATGGACGGGACAGGGAGGGGAGCAGTACTTC	CATSRGWTGQGGEQYF
TRBV19	.	TRBJ1-1	TRBD1	TGTGCCAGTAGGGAGGACAGGCGGGTAGAAGCTTTCTTT	CASREDRRVEAFF
TRBV9	.	TRBJ2-1	TRBD2	TGTGCCAGCAGCGTAGGACTAGCGGGTTACAATGAGCAGTTCTTC	CASSVGLAGYNEQFF
TRBV19	.	TRBJ2-7	TRBD2	TGTGCCACCCCGGGACTAGCGGCCTCGCAGCAGTACTTC	CATPGLAASQQYF
TRBV5-6	.	TRBJ1-2	.	TGTGCCAGCAGCTTCCCCCCGGGACGGAACTATGGCTACACCTTC	CASSFPPGRNYGYTF
TRBV5-6	once	TRBJ1-2	.	TGTGCCAGCAGCTTGCCTAGAGGGGTTGGCTATGGCTACACCTTC	CASSLPRGVGYGYTF
TRBV4-3	.	TRBJ2-7	.	TGCGCCAGCAGCCAAGACCCACAGTTCGCCTACGAGCAGTACTTC	CASSQDPQFAYEQYF
TRBV19	.	TRBJ2-7	.	TGTGCCAGTTCAACCCAGGACTCCTCCCACGAGCAGTACTTC	CASSTQDSSHEQYF
TRBV7-9	few	TRBJ2-1	.	TGTGCCAGCAGCTTCAGTGAGCAGTTCTTC	CASSFSEQFF
TRBV19	.	TRBJ1-1	TRBD1	TGTGCCAGTAGTATATCGGCAGGGGGGGTATACACTGAAGCTTTCTTT	CASSISAGGVYTEAFF
TRBV2	.	TRBJ1-6	.	TGTGCCAGCAGTGATCTTGGGAATTCACCCCTCCACTTT	CASSDLGNSPLHF
TRBV5-6	.	TRBJ2-1	.	TGTGCCAGCAGCTTTGACACGGTCGGCTACAATGAGCAGTTCTTC	CASSFDTVGYNEQFF
TRBV7-2	.	TRBJ2-2	.	TGTGCCAGCAGCCTACGACTCAGGGAAATCGGCGGGGAGCTGTTTTTT	CASSLRLREIGGELFF